This T cell receptor beta chain originates from a study of CD8 T cells in Susac syndrome. The V and J ends lost 4 bases and 5 bases respectively, with 12 bases between them. Germline CDR1 reads SGHRS; CDR2 reads YFSETQ. The CDR3 extends over 14 amino acids. About this clonotype: Its antigen is still unknown.

General study results and limits: As the study acknowledged, the number of individuals in its TCR sequencing and HLA analysis was relatively small.

About 0.5 to 1 ug RNA was reverse transcribed with random hexamers. Amplification of TCR beta CDR3 across 54 Vbeta and 13 Jbeta was performed with immunoSEQ multiplex PCR. TCRdb reanalysed the immunoSEQ multiplex PCR reads using MiXCR and keeps one entry per CDR3 protein. The sample contains about 180,000 distinct CDR3 sequences, 90% to 97% of which appear only once. The authors sequenced TCR beta from blood CD8+ and CD4+ T cells. Both CD4+ and CD8+ T cells were negatively isolated, and TEMRA cells underwent FACS enrichment. The rearrangement links TRBV5-1 to TRBJ1-4; maybe TRBD1 (5 bases). Sample: CD4+ T cells from PBMCs. This TCR derives from a human donor with multiple sclerosis. CDR3 nucleotides: TGCGCCAGCAGCCCTGACAGTTCCAATGAAAAACTGTTTTTT. Its protein is CASSPDSSNEKLFF.